The T cell receptor (beta chain) under discussion was sequenced for a study of cytomegalovirus exposure and HLA in healthy donors. As concerns this clone: Its cognate antigen is unknown.

V lost 4 bases, J lost 6 bases, and 10 bases stayed unmatched. Looked up from germline, CDR1 is SGHRS and CDR2 is YFSETQ. The CDR3 length is 14 residues. Study findings and constraints: Using a false discovery rate of 0.05, a later analysis showed that 15,000 to 20,000 TCR beta sequences were associated with HLA alleles. Earlier results showed most TCR beta V segments being productive about 87% or about 30% of the time. The classifier reportedly diagnosed cytomegalovirus status with high specificity and sensitivity.

The PCR employed 60 Vbeta primers together with 13 Jbeta primers. Method: immunoSEQ multiplex PCR; TCRdb's copy keeps in-frame clones and lacks some. The table records 90,000 to 150,000 clones, more than 65% of them present only once. Material: PBMCs. This clonotype was sampled from a woman younger than 30 in good health and CMV-seronegative. The chain has TRBV5-1 and TRBJ2-7, with 7 bases lining up with TRBD1. CDR3: CASSDRVYSGEQYF. The CDR3 DNA reads as TGCGCCAGCAGCGACAGGGTTTACTCAGGCGAGCAGTACTTC.